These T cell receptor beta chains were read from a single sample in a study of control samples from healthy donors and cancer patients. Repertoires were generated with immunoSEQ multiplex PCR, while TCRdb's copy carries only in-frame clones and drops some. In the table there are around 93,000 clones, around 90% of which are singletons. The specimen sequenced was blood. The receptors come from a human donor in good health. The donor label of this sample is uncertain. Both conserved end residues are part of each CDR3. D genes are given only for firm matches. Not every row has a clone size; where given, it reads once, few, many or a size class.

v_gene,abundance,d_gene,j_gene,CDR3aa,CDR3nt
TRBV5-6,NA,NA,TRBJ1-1,CASSLGGVEAFF,TGTGCCAGCAGCTTGGGAGGGGTCGAAGCTTTCTTT
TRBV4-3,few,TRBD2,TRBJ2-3,CASSQDLVGGGRTSTDTQYF,TGCGCCAGCAGCCAAGATCTCGTCGGCGGGGGAAGAACTAGCACAGATACGCAGTATTTT
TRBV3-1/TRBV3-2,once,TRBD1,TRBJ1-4,CASSRLLGQGAAEKLFF,TGTGCCAGCAGCCGCCTTTTGGGGCAGGGGGCGGCGGAAAAACTGTTTTTT
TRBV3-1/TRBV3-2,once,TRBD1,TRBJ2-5,CASSHDRGYGETQYF,TGTGCCAGCAGCCACGACAGGGGGTACGGGGAGACCCAGTACTTC
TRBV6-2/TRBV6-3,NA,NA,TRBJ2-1,CASSYSTREQFF,TGTGCCAGCAGTTACTCGACACGGGAGCAGTTCTTC
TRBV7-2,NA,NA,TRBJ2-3,CASSPSTDTQYF,TGTGCCAGCAGCCCTAGCACAGATACGCAGTATTTT
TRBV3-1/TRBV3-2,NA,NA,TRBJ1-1,CASGQGRPTEAFF,TGTGCCAGCGGTCAAGGACGGCCGACTGAAGCTTTCTTT
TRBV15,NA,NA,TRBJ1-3,CATSRETVNSNTIYF,TGTGCCACCAGCAGAGAGACGGTCAATTCGAACACCATATATTTT
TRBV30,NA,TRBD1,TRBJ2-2,CAWSRGASGTGYTGELFF,TGTGCCTGGAGCCGCGGTGCCTCCGGGACAGGGTACACCGGGGAGCTGTTTTTT
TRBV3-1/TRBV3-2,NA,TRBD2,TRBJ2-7,CASSRGLAGSYEQYF,TGTGCCAGCAGCCGAGGACTAGCGGGCTCCTACGAGCAGTACTTC
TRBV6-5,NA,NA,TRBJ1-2,CASSYSFSKGKLGYTF,TGTGCCAGCAGTTACTCGTTCTCTAAGGGGAAGTTGGGCTACACCTTC
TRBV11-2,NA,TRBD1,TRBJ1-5,CASSWGQGGWGNQPQHF,TGTGCCAGCAGCTGGGGACAGGGGGGTTGGGGGAATCAGCCCCAGCATTTT
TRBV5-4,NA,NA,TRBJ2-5,CASSEGPSQETQYF,TGTGCCAGCAGCGAGGGACCCTCACAAGAGACCCAGTACTTC
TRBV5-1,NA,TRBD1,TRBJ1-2,CASSLDIPGTEINYGYTF,TGCGCCAGCAGCTTGGACATCCCCGGGACAGAGATCAACTATGGCTACACCTTC
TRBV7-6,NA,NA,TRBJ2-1,CASSPVGRGAFHNEQFF,TGTGCCAGCAGCCCTGTGGGACGGGGGGCCTTCCACAATGAGCAGTTCTTC
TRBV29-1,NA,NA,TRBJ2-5,CSTIPSSETQYF,TGCAGCACGATCCCATCCTCAGAGACCCAGTACTTC
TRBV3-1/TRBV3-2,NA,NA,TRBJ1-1,CASNTEAFF,TGTGCCAGTAACACTGAAGCTTTCTTT
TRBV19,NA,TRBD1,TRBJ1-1,CASSIRGQLNTEAFF,TGTGCCAGTAGTATAAGGGGACAGCTGAACACTGAAGCTTTCTTT
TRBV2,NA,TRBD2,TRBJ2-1,CASSETQTGGEQFF,TGTGCCAGCAGTGAAACCCAGACGGGGGGAGAGCAGTTCTTC
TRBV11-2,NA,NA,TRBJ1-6,CASSLGTGYSGRSPLHF,TGTGCCAGCAGCTTAGGTACAGGGTATTCAGGGCGGTCACCCCTCCACTTT
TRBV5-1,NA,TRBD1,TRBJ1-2,CASSTRTGGGYGYTF,TGCGCCAGCAGCACCCGGACAGGGGGGGGCTATGGCTACACCTTC
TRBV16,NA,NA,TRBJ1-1,CASSPKVENTEAFF,TGTGCCAGCAGCCCGAAAGTAGAAAACACTGAAGCTTTCTTT
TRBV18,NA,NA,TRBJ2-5,CASSPRDTQETQYF,TGTGCCAGCTCACCACGGGACACCCAAGAGACCCAGTACTTC
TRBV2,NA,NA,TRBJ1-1,CASSWDGNTEAFF,TGTGCCAGCAGTTGGGACGGGAACACTGAAGCTTTCTTT
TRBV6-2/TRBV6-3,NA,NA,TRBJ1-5,CASSQGSDQPQHF,TGTGCCAGCAGCCAGGGTTCGGATCAGCCCCAGCATTTT